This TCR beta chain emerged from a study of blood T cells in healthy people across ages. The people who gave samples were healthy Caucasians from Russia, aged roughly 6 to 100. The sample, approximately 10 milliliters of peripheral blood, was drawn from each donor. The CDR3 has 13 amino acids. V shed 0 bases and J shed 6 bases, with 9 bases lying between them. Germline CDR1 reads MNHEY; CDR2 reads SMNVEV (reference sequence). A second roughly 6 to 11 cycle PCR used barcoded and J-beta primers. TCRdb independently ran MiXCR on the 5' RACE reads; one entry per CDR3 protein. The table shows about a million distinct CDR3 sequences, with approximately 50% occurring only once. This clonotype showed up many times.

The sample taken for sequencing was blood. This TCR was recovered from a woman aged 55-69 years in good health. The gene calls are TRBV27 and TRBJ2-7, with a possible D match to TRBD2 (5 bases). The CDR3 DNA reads TGTGCCAGCAGTTTATCGGGAGTGGGCGAGCAGTACTTC. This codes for CASSLSGVGEQYF.